The 20 T cell receptor beta chains presented below share a single source sample, sequenced in a study of blood T cell repertoires in COVID-19. Assay: immunoSEQ multiplex PCR; the TCRdb copy retains only in-frame clones and omits some. The repertoire holds a few hundred thousand clones, with around 82% as singletons. The material sequenced was peripheral blood. These receptors all come from a human donor in a cohort sampled during active COVID-19.

This chain links TRBV7-2 with TRBJ2-3, with D possibly being TRBD2 (5 bases). V was cut by 3 bases and J by 5 bases, with 9 bases left in between. Germline assignment: CDR1 SGHTA and CDR2 FQGNSA. The CDR3 is made up of 13 amino acids. The CDR3 nucleotides are TGTGCCAGCAGCTTCACTAGAGGAGATACGCAGTATTTT. The encoded protein is CASSFTRGDTQYF.

The gene calls are TRBV3-1 (or the pseudogene TRBV3-2) and TRBJ1-2; D perhaps matches TRBD1 (5 bases). V was cut by 4 bases and J by 4 bases, with 10 bases left in between. The CDR3 contains 13 residues. Germline lookup yields CDR1 LGHDT and CDR2 YNNKEL (reference sequence). The CDR3 nucleotides are TGTGCCAGCAGCCCCCAGGGTTTCTATGGCTACACCTTC. This sequence encodes CASSPQGFYGYTF.

The rearrangement joins TRBV4-2 to TRBJ1-5; D ambiguous. The CDR3 is made up of 16 amino acids. Germline assignment: CDR1 LGHNA and CDR2 YNFKEQ. The V and J ends lost 2 bases and 0 bases respectively, with 11 bases between them. The DNA of the CDR3 is TGTGCCAGCAGCCAACAGGCCCAGTATAGCAATCAGCCCCAGCATTTT. Encoded protein: CASSQQAQYSNQPQHF.

The chain has TRBV5-6 and TRBJ2-7; D might be TRBD2 (5 bases). The germline V gene encodes CDR1 SGHDT and CDR2 YYEEEE. Trimming took off 4 bases at V and 2 bases at J, with 16 bases between the two ends. The CDR3 loop spans 15 amino acids. CDR3 DNA sequence: TGTGCCAGCAGCCACACCTCCGGGAATACCTACGAGCAGTACTTC. Amino acid sequence: CASSHTSGNTYEQYF.

The chain carries TRBV29-1 and TRBJ2-1; the match to TRBD1 covers 7 bases. CDR1 and CDR2 (germline): SQVTM, ANQGSEA. The CDR3 has 15 amino acids. V gave up 6 bases and J gave up 6 bases; unmatched junction bases: 14. CDR3 coding DNA: TGCAGCGTCTCAAGGACAGGTGTATCAGGCAATGAGCAGTTCTTC. Translating it yields CSVSRTGVSGNEQFF.

In the case of this clone: With a much larger clone just one base away, this may be a read error. Within the sample, other DNA sequences also encode this same CDR3. J is TRBJ2-7 and V is TRBV27; TRBD1 aligns across 10 bases. The CDR3 runs to 14 residues. The germline V gene has CDR1 MNHEY and CDR2 SMNVEV (reference sequence). J lost 4 bases, V lost 2 bases, and 2 bases had no gene match. CDR3 protein: CASSLGTGAYEQYF. As DNA, the CDR3 is TGTGCCAGCAGTTTAGGGACAGGGGCGTACGAGCAGTACTTC.

V gene TRBV30 combines with J gene TRBJ1-5, with D possibly TRBD1 on 6 matching bases. Germline assignment: CDR1 GTSNPN and CDR2 SVGIG (reference sequence). This CDR3 region has 13 residues. Trimming took 3 bases from V and 3 from J, leaving 9 bases between them. The CDR3 DNA reads TGTGCCTGGAGCTCAGGGGCCAATCAGCCCCAGCATTTT. This gives the protein CAWSSGANQPQHF.

This clone was observed a single time. The CDR3 sequence is CASRTPGGLGNTIYF. DNA of the CDR3: TGTGCCAGCAGAACCCCAGGGGGCCTCGGAAACACCATATATTTT. The V call is TRBV28, the J call TRBJ1-3; 8 nucleotides align to TRBD1. The CDR3 extends over 15 amino acids. The germline CDR1 and CDR2 sequences are MDHEN and SYDVKM. J was trimmed by 4 bases and V by 6 bases; bases with no gene match: 8. Looking up the rest from reference TRBV28 and TRBJ1-3 gives the full variable domain: DVKVTQSSRYLVKRTGEKVFLECVQDMDHENMFWYRQDPGLGLRLIYFSYDVKMKEKGDIPEGYSVSREKKERFSLILESASTNQTSMYLCASRTPGGLGNTIYFGEGSWLTVV.

The J gene is TRBJ1-1, the V gene TRBV6-6; a weak D match, TRBD1 (6 bases). This CDR3 is 16 amino acids long. The germline gives CDR1 MNHNY, CDR2 SVGAGI (reference sequence). V gave up 5 bases and J gave up 0 bases, with 16 bases separating them. The DNA of the CDR3 is TGTGCCAGCAGTCACCGATCGGACAGATTGAACACTGAAGCTTTCTTT. It specifies CASSHRSDRLNTEAFF.

The chain combines TRBV28 with TRBJ2-7; 14 positions agree with TRBD2. Per the germline V gene, CDR1 is MDHEN and CDR2 is SYDVKM. This CDR3 region has 18 residues. V was clipped by 5 bases and J by 2 bases; unmatched bases: 11. The CDR3 is CASSPSGLAGGGAYEQYF. For the CDR3, the DNA is TGTGCCAGCAGTCCCTCTGGACTAGCGGGAGGCGGTGCCTACGAGCAGTACTTC.

The chain couples TRBV28 to TRBJ2-2; perhaps TRBD1 as D (6 bases). Germline values: CDR1 MDHEN, CDR2 SYDVKM. The CDR3 spans 12 residues. V lost 7 bases to trimming and J lost 6 bases, with 9 bases between them. CDR3 sequence (DNA): TGTGCCAGCACCCCAGGGGCCGGGGAGCTGTTTTTT. Translated: CASTPGAGELFF.

This clone was counted only a few times. The chain combines TRBV4-2 with TRBJ1-4, with TRBD1 as a possible D gene (5 bases). This CDR3 spans 14 amino acids. From germline, CDR1 is LGHNA and CDR2 YNFKEQ. V lost 2 bases and J lost 8, with 12 bases in between. The CDR3 nucleotides read TGTGCCAGCAGCCAAAGGGGAGGTGGAGAAAAACTGTTTTTT. This codes for CASSQRGGGEKLFF.

J is TRBJ1-1 and V is TRBV7-2; D is ambiguous. The CDR3 totals 15 residues. Trimming took off 1 base at V and 1 base at J, with 10 bases between the two ends. CDR1 is SGHTA and CDR2 is FQGNSA in the germline V gene. CDR3 coding DNA: TGTGCCAGCAGCTTAGTGGGTGGCGGGAACACTGAAGCTTTCTTT. This encodes CASSLVGGGNTEAFF.

The rearrangement joins TRBV3-1 (or the pseudogene TRBV3-2) to TRBJ1-1; unclear D gene. Trimming cost V 3 bases and J 1 base, with 6 bases left between them. The CDR3 runs 13 residues. Germline V gene data show CDR1 as LGHDT and CDR2 as YNNKEL (reference sequence). CDR3 in DNA: TGTGCCAGCAGCCAGTATAGGAACACTGAAGCTTTCTTT. Translating it yields CASSQYRNTEAFF.

The V and J genes are TRBV28 and TRBJ2-5, with 9 bases lining up with TRBD1. V shed 8 bases, J shed 1 base, and the junction held 5 bases outside the gene matches. Germline V gene data show CDR1 as MDHEN and CDR2 as SYDVKM. The length of the CDR3 is 14 residues. CDR3 amino acids: CASRQGEFQETQYF. The CDR3, as DNA: TGTGCCAGCCGACAGGGGGAATTCCAAGAGACCCAGTACTTC.

The J gene is TRBJ2-2, the V gene TRBV28; 7 nucleotides line up with TRBD2. Germline V gives CDR1 MDHEN, CDR2 SYDVKM. The CDR3 has 13 residues. V lost 8 bases, J lost 7 bases, and 7 bases stayed unmatched. This CDR3 is CASQGGRIGELFF. CDR3 DNA sequence: TGTGCCAGCCAGGGAGGGCGGATCGGGGAGCTGTTTTTT.

The chain carries TRBV23-1 and TRBJ2-1; D is ambiguous. TRBV23-1 is flagged as an ORF with uncertain function. Trimming removed 0 bases at V and 5 bases at J, with 14 bases between. The CDR3 length is 16 residues. In DNA form, the CDR3 reads TGCGCCAGCAGTCAATCTCTCATCTATGCCCACAATGAGCAGTTCTTC. Its translation: CASSQSLIYAHNEQFF.

Notes on this clone: At one end the junction does not follow the germline gene, possibly because of a read error. This rearrangement joins TRBV18 to TRBJ1-2; D unclear. The CDR3 has 9 residues. The germline V gene encodes CDR1 KGHSH and CDR2 LQKENI. CDR3 DNA sequence: TGTGCCAGCTCACTTGGGAGAAGCTTC. Translated, it gives CASSLGRSF.

The V gene is TRBV6-2 or TRBV6-3, the J gene TRBJ1-5, with TRBD1 as a possible D gene (6 bases). This CDR3 spans 15 amino acids. The germline V gene has CDR1 MNHEY and CDR2 SVGEGT. The germline V and J ends were trimmed by 6 bases and 0 bases, with 12 bases remaining between them. DNA of the CDR3: TGTGCCAGCAGCCCTGGACAGTTTAGCAATCAGCCCCAGCATTTT. Amino acids: CASSPGQFSNQPQHF.

This clone came up many times. The V call is TRBV24-1, the J call TRBJ1-2; D possibly corresponds to TRBD1 (6 bases). The germline V and J ends were trimmed by 10 bases and 8 bases, with 16 bases remaining between them. Germline V gene lookup returns CDR1 KGHDR and CDR2 SFDVKD. There are 12 residues in the CDR3. The CDR3 nucleotides are TGTGCCACATCGGGAGGGGGAAACGGCTACACCTTC. Translation gives CATSGGGNGYTF.